The rows below give T cell receptor beta chains drawn from one sample of a study of OX40 agonist ivuxolimab in advanced cancers. This table comes from immunoSEQ multiplex PCR, and its TCRdb copy is limited to in-frame clones, with some not included. The sample includes 20,000 to 25,000 clones, roughly 82% of them seen just once. Sequencing used CD4+ or CD8+ T cells sorted from blood, obtained in a trial of the OX40 agonist ivuxolimab. The receptors originated from an adult with an advanced solid tumor such as melanoma, head and neck, liver or kidney cancer. Both conserved end residues are trimmed from each CDR3.

v_gene,CDR3aa
TRBV28,ASSFEGLAGAITGELF
TRBV12-5,ASGLGLGTSGGSSYNEQF
TRBV30,ASHENTEAF
TRBV7-6,ASSDPGPTSGGQY
TRBV29-1,SVVTSGRAVSYNEQF
TRBV29-1,SATRQGNSRMNEKLF
TRBV5-6,ASSLWTDYEQY
TRBV9,ASSVASLTYNEQF
TRBV7-6,ASSSTSGSLDEQY
TRBV28,ASMIGAALSYEQY
TRBV15,ATSRELAGGGQETQY
TRBV2,ASSPSRDRGTSGVLAKNIQY
TRBV7-9,AAGSRDYEQY
TRBV4-1,ASSQNAAQYEQY
TRBV7-9,ASSQSFRGKANYGYT